By share of the sample, the clone carrying this T cell receptor (beta chain) is medium-sized (0.01 to 0.1%). This CDR3 comprises 17 residues. V shed 0 bases and J shed 1 base, with 16 bases lying between them. Germline-derived CDR1 and CDR2 are SGHRS and YFSETQ. This sample stems from a study of early T cells in non-severe SARS-CoV-2 infection. TCRdb re-derived calls from the 5' RACE reads in MiXCR, one entry per CDR3 protein. The repertoire holds fewer than 30,000 distinct CDR3 sequences, with 3.5% to 5% as singletons. This TCR was sampled from an adult who was a healthcare worker with PCR-confirmed SARS-CoV-2 infection or an uninfected control (not recorded which). The V call is TRBV5-1, the J call TRBJ2-5, with a weak D call TRBD1 (6 bases). The sequencing sample was made of whole blood. The CDR3 nucleotides read TGCGCCAGCAGCTTGGACTCCGACAGGACCGTCCAAGAGACCCAGTACTTC. It codes for CASSLDSDRTVQETQYF.